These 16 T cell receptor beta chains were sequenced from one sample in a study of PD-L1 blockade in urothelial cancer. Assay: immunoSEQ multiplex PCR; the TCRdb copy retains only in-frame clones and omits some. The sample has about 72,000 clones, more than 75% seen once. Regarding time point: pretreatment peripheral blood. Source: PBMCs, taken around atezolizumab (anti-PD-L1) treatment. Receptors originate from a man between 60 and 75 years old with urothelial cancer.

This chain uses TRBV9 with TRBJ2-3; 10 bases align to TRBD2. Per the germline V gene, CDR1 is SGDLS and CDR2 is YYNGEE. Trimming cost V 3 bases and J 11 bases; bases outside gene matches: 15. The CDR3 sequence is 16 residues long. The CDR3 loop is CASSAHRIAGGDVQYF. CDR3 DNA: TGTGCCAGCAGCGCCCACAGAATAGCGGGGGGTGACGTGCAGTATTTT. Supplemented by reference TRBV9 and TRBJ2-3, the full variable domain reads DSGVTQTPKHLITATGQRVTLRCSPRSGDLSVYWYQQSLDQGLQFLIQYYNGEERAKGNILERFSAQQFPDLHSELNLSSLELGDSALYFCASSAHRIAGGDVQYFGPGTRLTVL.

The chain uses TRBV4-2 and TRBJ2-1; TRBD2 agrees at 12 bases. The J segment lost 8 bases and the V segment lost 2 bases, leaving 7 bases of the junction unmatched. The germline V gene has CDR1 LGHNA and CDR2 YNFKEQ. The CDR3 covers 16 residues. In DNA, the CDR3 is TGTGCCAGCAGCCAACTAGCGGGGGGGCCTCGTCATGAGCAGTTCTTC. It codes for CASSQLAGGPRHEQFF.

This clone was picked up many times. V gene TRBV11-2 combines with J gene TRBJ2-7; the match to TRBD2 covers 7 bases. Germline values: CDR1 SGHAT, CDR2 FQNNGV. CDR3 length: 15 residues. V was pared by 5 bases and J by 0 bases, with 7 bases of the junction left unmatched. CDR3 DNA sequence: TGTGCCAGCAGCCCGCTAGCGGTAGCCTCCTACGAGCAGTACTTC. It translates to CASSPLAVASYEQYF.

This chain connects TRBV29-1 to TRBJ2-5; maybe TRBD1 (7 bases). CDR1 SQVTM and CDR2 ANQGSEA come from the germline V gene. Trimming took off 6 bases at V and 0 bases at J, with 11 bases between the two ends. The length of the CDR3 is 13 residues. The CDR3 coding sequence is TGCAGCGTCGCGGGACAGTACCAAGAGACCCAGTACTTC. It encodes CSVAGQYQETQYF. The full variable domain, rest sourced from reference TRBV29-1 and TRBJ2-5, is SAVISQKPSRDICQRGTSLTIQCQVDSQVTMMFWYRQQPGQSLTLIATANQGSEATYESGFVIDKFPISRPNLTFSTLTVSNMSPEDSSIYLCSVAGQYQETQYFGPGTRLLVL.

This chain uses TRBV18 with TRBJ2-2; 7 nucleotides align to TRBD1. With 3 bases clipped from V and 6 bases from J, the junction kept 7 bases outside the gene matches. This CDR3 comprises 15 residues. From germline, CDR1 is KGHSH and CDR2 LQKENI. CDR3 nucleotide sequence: TGTGCCAGCTCACCGAGCCGACAGGGTTCCGGGGAGCTGTTTTTT. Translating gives CASSPSRQGSGELFF.

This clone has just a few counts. CDR3 coding DNA: TGTGCCAGCAGTTCGACAGGGGGAGGGGATACGCAGTATTTT. Translated, it gives CASSSTGGGDTQYF. This rearrangement joins TRBV2 to TRBJ2-3; 9 bases align to TRBD1. The germline V gene encodes CDR1 SNHLY and CDR2 FYNNEI. The CDR3 contains 14 residues. The junction had 6 bases not matched to a gene; V was cut back by 5 bases and J by 6 bases.

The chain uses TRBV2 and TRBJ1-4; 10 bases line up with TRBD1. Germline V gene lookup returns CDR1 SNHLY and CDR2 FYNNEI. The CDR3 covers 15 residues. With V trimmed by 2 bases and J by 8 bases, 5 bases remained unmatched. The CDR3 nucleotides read TGTGCCAGCAGTGAATCGGGACAGGGGAGCGAAAAACTGTTTTTT. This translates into CASSESGQGSEKLFF.

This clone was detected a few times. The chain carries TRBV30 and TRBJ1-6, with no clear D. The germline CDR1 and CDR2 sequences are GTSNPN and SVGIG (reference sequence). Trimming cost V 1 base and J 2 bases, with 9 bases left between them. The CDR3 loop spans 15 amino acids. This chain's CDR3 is CAWSARGTYNSPLHF. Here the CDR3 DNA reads TGTGCCTGGAGTGCACGGGGAACCTATAATTCACCCCTCCACTTT.

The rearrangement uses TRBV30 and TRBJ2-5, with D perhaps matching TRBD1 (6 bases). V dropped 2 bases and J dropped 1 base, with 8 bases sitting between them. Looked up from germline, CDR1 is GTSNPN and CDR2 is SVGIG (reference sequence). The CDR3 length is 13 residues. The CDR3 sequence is CAWSRDTQETQYF. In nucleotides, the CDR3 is TGTGCCTGGAGTCGGGACACCCAAGAGACCCAGTACTTC.

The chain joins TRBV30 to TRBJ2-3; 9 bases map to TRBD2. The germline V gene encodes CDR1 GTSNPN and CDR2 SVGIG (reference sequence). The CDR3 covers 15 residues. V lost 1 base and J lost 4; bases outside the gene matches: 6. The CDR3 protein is CAWSGASGAADTQYF. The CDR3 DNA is TGTGCCTGGAGTGGGGCTAGCGGGGCGGCAGATACGCAGTATTTT.

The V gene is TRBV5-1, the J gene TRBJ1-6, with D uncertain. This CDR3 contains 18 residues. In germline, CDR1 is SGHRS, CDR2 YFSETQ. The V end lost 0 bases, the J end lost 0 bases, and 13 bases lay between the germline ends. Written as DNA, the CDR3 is TGCGCCAGCAGCTTGGGTATAACGGGGAGCTCCTATAATTCACCCCTCCACTTT. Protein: CASSLGITGSSYNSPLHF. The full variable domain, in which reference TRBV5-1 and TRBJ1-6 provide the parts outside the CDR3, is KAGVTQTPRYLIKTRGQQVTLSCSPISGHRSVSWYQQTPGQGLQFLFEYFSETQRNKGNFPGRFSGRQFSNSRSEMNVSTLELGDSALYLCASSLGITGSSYNSPLHFGNGTRLTVT.

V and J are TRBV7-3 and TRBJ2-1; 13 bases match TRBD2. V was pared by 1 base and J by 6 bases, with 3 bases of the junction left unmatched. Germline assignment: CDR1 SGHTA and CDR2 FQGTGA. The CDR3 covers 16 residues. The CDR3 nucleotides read TGTGCCAGCAGCTTAAGAACTAGCGGGGGGGCCAATGAGCAGTTCTTC. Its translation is CASSLRTSGGANEQFF.

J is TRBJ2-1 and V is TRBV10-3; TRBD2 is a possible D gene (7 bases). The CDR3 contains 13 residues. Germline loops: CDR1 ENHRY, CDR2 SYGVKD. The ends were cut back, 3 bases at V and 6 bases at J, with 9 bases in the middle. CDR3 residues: CAISDGGPNEQFF. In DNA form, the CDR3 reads TGTGCCATCAGTGACGGGGGGCCCAATGAGCAGTTCTTC.

CDR3 bases: TGTGCCTGGAGTGTCGGAGGGACAGATACGCAGTATTTT. Translated: CAWSVGGTDTQYF. The chain carries TRBV30 and TRBJ2-3, with D tentatively TRBD2 (6 bases). The germline V gene encodes CDR1 GTSNPN and CDR2 SVGIG (reference sequence). This CDR3 spans 13 amino acids. V lost 0 bases, J lost 3 bases, and 7 bases lay in between.

CDR3 sequence reads: CASTETGATYEQYF. The CDR3 nucleotides read TGTGCCAGCACCGAAACAGGGGCGACGTACGAGCAGTACTTC. The chain links TRBV11-2 to TRBJ2-7, with 7 bases matching TRBD1. The CDR3 is 14 residues long. With V trimmed by 7 bases and J by 4 bases, 10 bases remained unmatched. The V gene's germline CDR1 is SGHAT and CDR2 FQNNGV.

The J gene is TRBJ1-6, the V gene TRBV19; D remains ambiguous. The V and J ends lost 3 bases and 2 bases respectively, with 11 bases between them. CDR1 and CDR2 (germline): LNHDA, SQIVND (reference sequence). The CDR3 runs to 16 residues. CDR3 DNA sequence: TGTGCCAGTAGTATTGATGCGTTACCCTATAATTCACCCCTCCACTTT. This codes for CASSIDALPYNSPLHF.